This T cell receptor beta chain was sequenced in a study of T cell repertoires in cytomegalovirus infection. As for the study in general: Public TCR beta signatures marked donors with CMV infection and the matching HLA.

TCRdb used MiXCR to reprocess the reads, holding one entry per CDR3 protein. The table lists about 530,000 distinct CDR3 sequences, approximately 25% of them singletons. Of note for this clonotype: One junction end does not reproduce the germline sequence, and a read error may be involved.

This CDR3 region has 15 residues. The germline gives CDR1 SGHNT, CDR2 YYREEE (reference sequence). The V call is TRBV5-4, the J call TRBJ2-7, with 7 nucleotides matching TRBD1. The TCR comes from a human donor in good health (CMV status not recorded). Some clones in this sample may be carry-over from other donors' samples. The sample was PBMCs. For the CDR3, the DNA is TGTGTCAGCAGCGACTCCTGGACAGGCTCCTACGAGCAGTACTTC. Translating gives CVSSDSWTGSYEQYF.